The 8 T cell receptor beta chains presented below share a single source sample, sequenced in a study of identical twins. TCRdb ran MiXCR on the 5' RACE reads and lists one entry per CDR3 protein. In the table there are fewer than 900,000 distinct CDR3 sequences, 15% to 20% of which are singletons. These data also featured in a second study, about T cells expressing NK-cell markers.

Sequencing was done on a sample of PBMCs. These receptors all stem from a young woman in good health.

V gene TRBV7-2 combines with J gene TRBJ1-4, with unresolved D. CDR3 length equals 12 residues. Trimming stripped 6 bases from V and 8 bases from J, with 10 bases between. Germline V gene sequence: CDR1 SGHTA, CDR2 FQGNSA. The DNA of the CDR3 is TGTGCCAGCAGGAAAATGACGGAAAAACTGTTTTTT. This codes for CASRKMTEKLFF. Complete variable domain (other parts from reference TRBV7-2 and TRBJ1-4): GAGVSQSPSNKVTEKGKDVELRCDPISGHTALYWYRQSLGQGLEFLIYFQGNSAPDKSGLPSDRFSAERTGGSVSTLTIQRTQQEDSAVYLCASRKMTEKLFFGSGTQLSVL.

There are a few counts of this clonotype. The chain couples TRBV20-1 to TRBJ2-1, with 8 bases fitting TRBD2. Trimming took 3 bases from V and 5 from J; bases not matched to a gene: 6. The length of the CDR3 is 14 residues. CDR1 is DFQATT, CDR2 SNEGSKA, per germline (reference sequence). The DNA of the CDR3 is TGCAGTGCTAGCTGGTCGGGGGGGAACAATGAGCAGTTCTTC. Protein product: CSASWSGGNNEQFF.

The chain uses TRBV12-3 or TRBV12-4 and TRBJ2-3, with a tentative D call TRBD2 (6 bases). Trimming left V 5 bases short and J 6 bases short, with 12 bases between. The CDR3 extends over 13 amino acids. CDR3 DNA: TGTGCCAGCAGTCTTCTCCGGGGGGATACGCAGTATTTT. It codes for CASSLLRGDTQYF.

This clonotype occurred many times. The chain joins TRBV20-1 to TRBJ1-6, with 8 bases that match TRBD1. This CDR3 comprises 15 residues. Germline V gene data show CDR1 as DFQATT and CDR2 as SNEGSKA (reference sequence). Germline trimming cut 3 bases from V and 6 bases from J; bases unmatched to any gene: 7. CDR3 in DNA: TGCAGTGCTAGTTTCCCCCAGGGGGCTAATTCACCCCTCCACTTT. Translating it yields CSASFPQGANSPLHF.

This clonotype was seen only a few times. The gene calls are TRBV12-3 or TRBV12-4 and TRBJ2-2, with 10 bases matching TRBD2. Trimming removed 2 bases from V and 8 bases from J; junction bases left unmatched: 8. This CDR3 contains 16 residues. CDR3 region: CASSLLASGSLGELFF. The CDR3 region has the DNA TGTGCCAGCAGTTTATTGGCTAGCGGGAGCTTAGGGGAGCTGTTTTTT.

This clonotype was observed a handful of times. The chain combines TRBV7-2 with TRBJ2-3, with TRBD2 as a possible D gene (6 bases). CDR3 length: 16 amino acids. Germline assignment: CDR1 SGHTA and CDR2 FQGNSA. Trimming removed 6 bases at V and 3 bases at J, with 19 bases between. CDR3 nucleotides: TGTGCCAGCAGATATACCGGGACTCTAGAGACAGATACGCAGTATTTT. It yields the protein CASRYTGTLETDTQYF.

This clonotype was observed a handful of times. The chain carries TRBV18 and TRBJ2-7; 9 bases agree with TRBD2. CDR3 size: 15 residues. V shed 6 bases, J shed 2 bases, and the junction held 8 bases outside the gene matches. In germline, CDR1 is KGHSH, CDR2 LQKENI. The chain's CDR3 is CASSPFSGSAYEQYF. DNA of the CDR3: TGTGCCAGCTCCCCTTTTAGCGGGAGCGCCTACGAGCAGTACTTC.

The chain uses TRBV2 and TRBJ2-7; D not certain. The CDR3 consists of 15 residues. V was shortened by 2 bases and J by 2 bases, with 13 bases between the two germline ends. CDR1 SNHLY and CDR2 FYNNEI come from the germline V gene. CDR3 residues: CASSELEDGAYEQYF. Written as DNA, the CDR3 is TGTGCCAGCAGTGAATTAGAGGACGGAGCCTACGAGCAGTACTTC.